This T cell receptor (beta chain) comes out of a study of blood T cell repertoires in COVID-19. Using immunoSEQ multiplex PCR, the repertoire was profiled, and TCRdb retains in-frame clones only, with some absent. The sample carries some 150,000 clones, about 86% recorded once. CDR1 is SGHRS, CDR2 YFSETQ, per germline. After removal of 0 bases from V and 6 bases from J, the junction contained 5 bases not matched to a gene. The CDR3 has 14 residues. The V gene is TRBV5-1, the J gene TRBJ1-2; 7 positions match TRBD1. Sequenced material: peripheral blood. This sequence originates from an older woman with acute or convalescent COVID-19. The CDR3 reads CASSLAAGGNGYTF. CDR3 DNA sequence: TGCGCCAGCAGCTTGGCCGCAGGGGGAAATGGCTACACCTTC. The entire variable domain, with the rest obtained from reference TRBV5-1 and TRBJ1-2, is as follows: KAGVTQTPRYLIKTRGQQVTLSCSPISGHRSVSWYQQTPGQGLQFLFEYFSETQRNKGNFPGRFSGRQFSNSRSEMNVSTLELGDSALYLCASSLAAGGNGYTFGSGTRLTVV.